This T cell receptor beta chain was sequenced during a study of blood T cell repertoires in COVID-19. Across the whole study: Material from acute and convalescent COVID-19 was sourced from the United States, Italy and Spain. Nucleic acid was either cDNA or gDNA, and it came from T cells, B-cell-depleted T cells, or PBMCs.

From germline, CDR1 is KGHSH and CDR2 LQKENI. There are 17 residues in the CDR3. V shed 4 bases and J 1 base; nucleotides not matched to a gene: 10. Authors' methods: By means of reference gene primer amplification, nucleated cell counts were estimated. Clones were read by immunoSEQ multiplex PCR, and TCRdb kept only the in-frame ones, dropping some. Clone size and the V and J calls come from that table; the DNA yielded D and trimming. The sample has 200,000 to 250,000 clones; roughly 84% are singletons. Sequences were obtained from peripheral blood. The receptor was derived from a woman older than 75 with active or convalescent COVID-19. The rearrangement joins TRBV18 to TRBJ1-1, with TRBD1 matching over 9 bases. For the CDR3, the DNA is TGTGCCAGCTCACGGGTCCCGGGACAGGGATGGAACACTGAAGCTTTCTTT. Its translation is CASSRVPGQGWNTEAFF.